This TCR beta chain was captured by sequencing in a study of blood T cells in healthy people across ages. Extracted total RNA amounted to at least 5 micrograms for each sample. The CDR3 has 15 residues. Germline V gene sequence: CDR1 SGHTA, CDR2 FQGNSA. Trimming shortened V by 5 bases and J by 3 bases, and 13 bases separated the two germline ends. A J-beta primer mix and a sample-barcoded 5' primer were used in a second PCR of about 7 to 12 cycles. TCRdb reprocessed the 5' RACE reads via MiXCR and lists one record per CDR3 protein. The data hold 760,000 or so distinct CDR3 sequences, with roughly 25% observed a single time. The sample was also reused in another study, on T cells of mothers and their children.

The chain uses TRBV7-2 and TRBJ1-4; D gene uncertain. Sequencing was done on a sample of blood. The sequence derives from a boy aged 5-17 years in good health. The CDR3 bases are TGTGCCAGCAGCCCACATAGGGAACCTAATGAAAAACTGTTTTTT. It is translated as CASSPHREPNEKLFF.